These T cell receptor beta chains were read from a single sample in a study of radiation and T cells in renal cell carcinoma. Measured with immunoSEQ multiplex PCR; TCRdb has only the in-frame clones, and not every one. The sample yields just over 150,000 clones, roughly 87% seen once. Sample: blood, taken from a patient whose treatment included radiotherapy and nephrectomy. These TCRs come from a woman aged 45-65 years with renal cell carcinoma. The CDR3 runs from the conserved cysteine through the conserved F or W. Fields, in order: CDR3 length, J gene, clone size, D gene, V gene, CDR3 protein, CDR3 DNA. D genes are given only for firm matches. A row's size may be missing; if present it is once, few, many or a size class.

15,TRBJ1-1,-,-,TRBV7-2,CASSLESGRNTEAFF,TGTGCCAGCAGCTTAGAAAGCGGGAGAAACACTGAAGCTTTCTTT
13,TRBJ1-1,-,-,TRBV6-6,CASSYSTGTEAFF,TGTGCCAGCAGTTACTCGACCGGCACTGAAGCTTTCTTT
12,TRBJ1-2,-,-,TRBV6-6,CASSPDDAGYTF,TGTGCCAGCAGTCCCGATGATGCTGGCTACACCTTC
15,TRBJ2-5,-,-,TRBV6-1,CASISRGGVQETQYF,TGTGCCAGCATTTCGAGGGGGGGCGTCCAGGAGACCCAGTACTTC
13,TRBJ2-3,-,-,TRBV6-5,CASSFRFTDTQYF,TGTGCCAGCAGTTTCAGGTTCACAGATACGCAGTATTTT
16,TRBJ1-1,-,TRBD1,TRBV19,CASSKGDRLPGTEAFF,TGTGCCAGTAGTAAAGGGGACAGACTCCCTGGCACTGAAGCTTTCTTT
15,TRBJ2-1,-,-,TRBV5-1,CASSLNLLGDNEQFF,TGCGCCAGCAGCTTAAACCTCCTTGGGGACAATGAGCAGTTCTTC
13,TRBJ2-7,-,-,TRBV11-3,CASSLGTTYEQYF,TGTGCCAGCAGCCTCGGGACCACCTACGAGCAGTACTTC
11,TRBJ1-4,-,-,TRBV11-2,CASSLGEKLFF,TGTGCCAGCAGCTTAGGAGAAAAACTGTTTTTT
13,TRBJ2-5,-,TRBD2,TRBV9,CASSDLGGETQYF,TGTGCCAGCAGCGACTTGGGAGGGGAGACCCAGTACTTC
15,TRBJ1-3,-,-,TRBV5-5,CASSLPRGSGNTIYF,TGTGCCAGCAGCTTGCCCCGGGGCTCTGGAAACACCATATATTTT
14,TRBJ1-1,-,-,TRBV9,CASSVGNGDTEAFF,TGTGCCAGCAGCGTAGGAAACGGGGACACTGAAGCTTTCTTT
16,TRBJ2-2,-,-,TRBV5-1,CASSPRGTGRPGELFF,TGCGCCAGCAGCCCAAGGGGTACCGGGAGACCCGGGGAGCTGTTTTTT
12,TRBJ1-1,-,TRBD1,TRBV18,CASSPGQAEAFF,TGTGCCAGCTCACCCGGACAGGCTGAAGCTTTCTTT
11,TRBJ2-1,-,-,TRBV13,CASSLNNEQFF,TGTGCCAGCAGCCTCAACAATGAGCAGTTCTTC
15,TRBJ1-2,-,-,TRBV18,CASSLPPGQKYGYTF,TGTGCCAGCTCACTCCCTCCCGGACAGAAGTATGGCTACACCTTC
15,TRBJ2-7,-,TRBD1,TRBV7-2,CASSPRAGGSSEQYF,TGTGCCAGCAGTCCTAGAGCAGGGGGTTCTTCCGAGCAGTACTTC
13,TRBJ1-2,-,-,TRBV6-5,CASSYVPGDGYTF,TGTGCCAGCAGTTACGTGCCAGGTGATGGCTACACCTTC
15,TRBJ2-1,-,-,TRBV4-1,CASSSAVTYDNEQFF,TGCGCCAGCAGCTCGGCAGTGACCTACGACAATGAGCAGTTCTTC
15,TRBJ2-3,-,-,TRBV12-5,CASLGGGANTDTQYF,TGTGCTAGCCTTGGAGGGGGGGCTAACACAGATACGCAGTATTTT
13,TRBJ1-6,once,-,TRBV5-1,CASSWTANSPLHF,TGCGCCAGCAGCTGGACAGCAAATTCACCCCTCCACTTT
15,TRBJ1-5,-,-,TRBV7-2,CASSLRGFSNQPQHF,TGTGCCAGCAGCTTAAGAGGGTTTAGCAATCAGCCCCAGCATTTT
14,TRBJ2-1,-,-,TRBV9,CASSVGAVGNEQFF,TGTGCCAGCAGCGTAGGGGCGGTCGGGAATGAGCAGTTCTTC
13,TRBJ2-2,-,-,TRBV11-3,CASSLENTGELFF,TGTGCCAGCAGCTTGGAGAACACCGGGGAGCTGTTTTTT
13,TRBJ1-6,-,-,TRBV12-5,CASGPRQDSPLHF,TGTGCTAGTGGTCCTAGACAGGATTCACCCCTCCACTTT
13,TRBJ1-6,-,TRBD1,TRBV30,CACRQGYNSPLHF,TGTGCCTGCCGACAGGGTTATAATTCACCCCTCCACTTT
16,TRBJ2-4,-,-,TRBV18,CASSPGTRVGGAIQYF,TGTGCCAGCTCACCAGGCACCCGGGTCGGTGGGGCCATTCAGTACTTC
15,TRBJ1-1,once,-,TRBV7-9,CASSPPGVGDTEAFF,TGTGCCAGCAGTCCTCCAGGGGTGGGGGACACTGAAGCTTTCTTT
14,TRBJ2-7,-,-,TRBV6-1,CASSDRGGPYEQYF,TGTGCCAGCAGTGATCGGGGTGGGCCCTACGAGCAGTACTTC
14,TRBJ2-7,-,-,TRBV14,CASSPLGSPYEQYF,TGTGCCAGCAGCCCGCTGGGCAGCCCCTACGAGCAGTACTTC
14,TRBJ1-1,few,-,TRBV7-2,CASSSDRWNTEAFF,TGTGCCAGCAGCTCTGACAGATGGAACACTGAAGCTTTCTTT